This T cell receptor (beta chain) was documented in a study of T cells after yellow fever vaccination. Findings and caveats of the study: A limited proportion of clonotypes was detected within both the CD4 and CD8 compartments.

Each CDR3 protein gets one entry after TCRdb re-called the 5' RACE reads with MiXCR. The sample records around 600,000 distinct CDR3 sequences, approximately 13% being singletons. This CDR3 spans 14 amino acids. V lost 5 bases and J lost 3; bases outside the gene matches: 4. Germline loops: CDR1 MDHEN, CDR2 SYDVKM. This clonotype has a handful of counts. Its specificity is unknown. This receptor was identified in a man aged 25-45 years who received the YFV17D yellow fever vaccine. This rearrangement joins TRBV28 to TRBJ1-2; 9 bases fit TRBD1. The specimen comprised PBMCs, sampled on the day of the yellow fever booster vaccination. CDR3 sequence: CASSRQGGHYGYTF. CDR3 DNA: TGTGCCAGCAGTCGACAGGGGGGCCACTATGGCTACACCTTC.